The subject of this entry is one T cell receptor beta chain. This sample was taken from a study of blood T cell repertoires in COVID-19. In the source study's methods: Reference gene primer amplification gave estimated nucleated cell counts. Sequencing was performed with immunoSEQ multiplex PCR; in TCRdb, only in-frame clones are kept and a portion is missing. The D gene and trimming were derived from the DNA, and the V and J assignments and clone size from that table. The sample holds about 48,000 clones, about 77% seen once. Trimming at V came to 7 bases and at J to 7 bases, leaving 15 bases not matched to a gene. CDR3 size: 15 residues. The germline gives CDR1 SGHKS, CDR2 YYEKEE (reference sequence).

The chain links TRBV5-5 to TRBJ2-7; 9 nucleotides agree with TRBD1. The sequencing input was peripheral blood. The origin of this receptor is a human donor with active or convalescent COVID-19. The donor label of this sample is uncertain. The CDR3 is CASEGEQGAIGEQYF. In nucleotides, the CDR3 is TGTGCCAGCGAGGGAGAACAGGGGGCTATCGGGGAGCAGTACTTC. The whole variable domain, filled in from reference TRBV5-5 and TRBJ2-7, reads DAGVTQSPTHLIKTRGQQVTLRCSPISGHKSVSWYQQVLGQGPQFIFQYYEKEERGRGNFPDRFSARQFPNYSSELNVNALLLGDSALYLCASEGEQGAIGEQYFGPGTRLTVT.